The next 2 T cell receptor beta chains were all read from a single sample in a study of T cells of healthy individuals. One entry per CDR3 protein, called by TCRdb with MiXCR from the 5' RACE reads. In the table there are 90,000 to 100,000 distinct CDR3 sequences, roughly 18% of which are singletons. These receptors originate from a human donor in good health.

In DNA form, the CDR3 reads TGTGCCAGCAGTTCGCCTAGCGGGTACAATGAGCAGTTCTTC. This encodes CASSSPSGYNEQFF. The rearrangement joins TRBV27 to TRBJ2-1; TRBD2 matches 8 bases. V lost 4 bases, J lost 4 bases, and 3 bases stayed unmatched. The CDR3 covers 14 residues. Germline V gene sequence: CDR1 MNHEY, CDR2 SMNVEV (reference sequence).

This clonotype was recorded at least ten times. The chain links TRBV6-5 to TRBJ2-7; 12 bases fit TRBD2. V dropped 6 bases and J dropped 3; count of bases not matched to a gene: 3. Germline V CDR1 and CDR2: MNHEY, SVGAGI. The CDR3 totals 14 residues. The CDR3 bases are TGTGCCAGCAGGGTGACTAGCGGGAGCTACGAGCAGTACTTC. It specifies CASRVTSGSYEQYF.